This T cell receptor (beta chain) was retrieved from a study of ipilimumab plus nivolumab after autologous stem cell transplantation. Across the whole study: Median doses per patient: 5 ipilimumab, fewer than ten nivolumab. Both relapsed and primary refractory DLBCL were included. Study-level points and caveats: Per the authors, repertoire, Treg and microbiota data justify further study.

Points on this clone: Its antigen is unidentified.

Checkpoint therapy with ipilimumab 1 mg/kg began 14 to 28 days after transplant. Trimming removed 4 bases from V and 2 bases from J, with 9 bases in between. CDR3 size: 12 residues. Per the germline V gene, CDR1 is SQVTM and CDR2 is ANQGSEA. Method: immunoSEQ multiplex PCR; TCRdb's copy keeps in-frame clones and lacks some. The repertoire holds tens of thousands of clones, with roughly 70% as singletons. This chain connects TRBV29-1 to TRBJ2-7; no firm D call. This TCR came from a male donor with diffuse large B-cell lymphoma. Sequences were derived from PBMCs, sampled in a trial of ipilimumab plus nivolumab as post-transplant consolidation. CDR3 sequence (DNA): TGCAGCGTTGGAGACTTCCCCTACGAGCAGTACTTC. Encoded protein: CSVGDFPYEQYF.